This T cell receptor (beta chain) was sequenced in a study of T cells in Graves' hyperthyroidism and ophthalmopathy. This clonotype was seen many times. Its antigen remains unknown. The investigators amplified TCR beta CDR3 regions from RNA transcripts. First-round RT-PCR of the TCR CDR3 relied on the HTBI primer set. TCRdb used MiXCR to reprocess the multiplex PCR reads, holding one entry per CDR3 protein. The repertoire consists of about 350,000 distinct CDR3 sequences, with approximately 19% occurring once and the leading ten covering about 3.7%. The CDR3 loop spans 16 amino acids. Deletions cut 7 bases from V and 1 base from J, with 19 bases between. CDR1 MNHNS and CDR2 SASEGT come from the germline V gene. Study-wide findings and caveats: Progression to ophthalmopathy was predicted a median of roughly 6.8 months early. In the blood, most expanded thyroid clonotypes above 0.001 appeared as well.

Diagnostic decisions used clinical symptoms, serum thyroxine and TRAb, thyroid ultrasound and orbital computed tomography. Fresh peripheral blood, roughly 9.3 ml, was the source of the PBMCs. Sample: blood. The TCR sequence derives from a woman younger than 30 with Graves' hyperthyroidism. The genes are TRBV6-1 and TRBJ1-1; maybe TRBD1 (6 bases). The CDR3 DNA follows: TGTGCCAGCACTCTAGGGGGGGCGAGGTGGAACACTGAAGCTTTCTTT. It is translated as CASTLGGARWNTEAFF.